What follows is one TCR beta chain and its context. This receptor's antigen is unknown. No base quality information exists; no much larger clone differs at one position. After removal of 2 bases from V and 6 bases from J, the junction retains 10 bases not matched to a gene. CDR1 and CDR2 (SEHNR, FQNEAQ) derive from the germline V gene (reference sequence). The CDR3 has 18 amino acids, counting the end cysteine and phenylalanine. Only the CDR3 portion is preserved as DNA: 54 bases, with reading frame beginning at the first base. The library was produced with 5' RACE. TCRdb records Illumina HiSeq 2000 as the sequencer. A universal primer binding site was added through template switching, and the final cDNA carried a unique molecular identifier so that TCR cDNA molecules could be counted accurately. First-strand cDNA for TCR alpha and beta chains was synthesized from specific primers in the conserved constant-segment region. To control for contamination, every cDNA library carried two barcodes: a SMART-Mk sample barcode plus Illumina barcodes. TruSeq adapter sequences along with Illumina sample barcodes were introduced in two successive PCR steps. Sequencing of the TCR alpha and beta cDNA libraries was done on the Illumina HiSeq platform using custom primers. The study's processing was this. Unique molecular identifiers were extracted from raw reads with MiGEC, and CDR3 positions were determined with MiXCR. Recombination models were inferred per individual with the repgenHMM and IGoR tools using an EM algorithm. Shared clonotypes were analyzed with the tcR package in R, and sharing was normalized by the product of cloneset sizes. To study raw recombination free of thymic and clonal selection effects, out-of-frame nonproductive sequences were analyzed. In TCRdb, the public reads were trimmed at Q25 with fastp and aligned with MiXCR, with productive beta chains retained. A single entry per CDR3 protein holds the most common genes and DNA from its merged rows. These V and J calls derive from TCRdb rather than the authors' analysis. The sample yields 1.5 million or so distinct CDR3 sequences; less than 40% were counted once. The top ten clonotypes cover roughly 0.3% of the sample.

This sample stems from a study of identical twins (dated by TCRdb to 2016 to 2017). About the full investigation: TCR alpha and beta repertoires from monozygotic twins, unrelated adults of various ages and cord blood were deep-sequenced to test whether fetal clonotypes persist. To rule out contamination, replicate twin experiments were performed at different times with different library preparation protocols.

Every donor in the study was a healthy Caucasian. General findings and caveats noted by the study authors: Fewer insertions were carried by abundant cord blood beta clonotypes; a weaker similar trend was observed in young adult naive repertoires, while no such trend was observed in memory repertoires. In beta out-of-frame sequences, excess twin sharing was weaker, because having fewer shared sequences lowered the signal-to-noise ratio. Out-of-frame TCR alpha sharing in monozygotic twins was systematically underestimated by recombination models, whereas sharing between unrelated individuals was in agreement with the recombination models. Out-of-frame TCR alpha sequences shared between twins showed an excess of low generation-probability sequences compared with coincidental sharing between unrelated individuals. Zero-insertion analyses could be partly confounded by invariant T cells such as MAIT and iNKT, though diverse VJ usage argued against such confounding for most clonotypes. Because the same donors could not be followed over many years, the conclusions depended on cross-sectional statistical analysis.

The material sequenced was cord blood. This receptor was identified in a newborn girl in good health. The chain is assembled from TRBV7-9 and TRBJ2-1; 13 bases in between match TRBD2. The CDR3 region reads CASSLRTSGGRNSNEQFF. The DNA reads as follows: TGTGCCAGCAGCTTACGGACTAGCGGGGGCCGAAACTCCAATGAGCAGTTCTTC.